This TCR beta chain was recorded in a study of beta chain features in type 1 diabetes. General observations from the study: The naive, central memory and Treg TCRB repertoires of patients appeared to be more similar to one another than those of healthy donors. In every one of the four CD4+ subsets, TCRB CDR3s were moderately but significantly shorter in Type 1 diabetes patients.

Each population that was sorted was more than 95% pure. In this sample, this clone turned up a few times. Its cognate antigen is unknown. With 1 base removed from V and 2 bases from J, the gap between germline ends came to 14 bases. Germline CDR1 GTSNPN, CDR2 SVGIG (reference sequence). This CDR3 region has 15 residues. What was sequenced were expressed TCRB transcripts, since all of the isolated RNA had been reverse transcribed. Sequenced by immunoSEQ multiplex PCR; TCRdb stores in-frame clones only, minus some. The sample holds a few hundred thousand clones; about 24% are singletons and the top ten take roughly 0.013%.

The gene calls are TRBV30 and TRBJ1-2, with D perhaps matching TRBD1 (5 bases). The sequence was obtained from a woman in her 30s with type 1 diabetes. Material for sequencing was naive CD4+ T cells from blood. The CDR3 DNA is TGTGCCTGGAGTGCCCCGGGGCGGGGGAACTATGGCTACACCTTC. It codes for CAWSAPGRGNYGYTF.